This TCR beta chain was recorded in a study of T cell repertoires in cytomegalovirus infection. On the study more broadly: Both CMV infection and a matching HLA type were indicated by public TCR beta signatures. Findings and limits, study-wide: Dominating the ex vivo response were TCR beta clonotypes that were CMV-specific and HLA-C-restricted.

CDR3 length: 16 residues. Trimming took 6 bases from V and 8 from J, leaving 23 bases between them. The germline V gene has CDR1 MNHEY and CDR2 SMNVEV (reference sequence). A note on this clonotype: Its antigen remains unidentified.

TCRdb analysed the reads with MiXCR anew, one entry per CDR3 protein. Here the sample spans some 220,000 distinct CDR3 sequences, about 40% being singletons. The sequence came from a human donor in good health (CMV status not recorded). Some clones in this sample may be carry-over from other donors' samples. The sample in question was CD8+ T cells from cultured PBMCs, obtained from culture after CMV antigen stimulation. The genes are TRBV27 and TRBJ2-1, with D perhaps matching TRBD1 (7 bases). The CDR3 region has the DNA TGTGCCAGCAGCGAGAGGACAGGAGGGAACACGGATGAGCAGTTCTTC. Amino acids: CASSERTGGNTDEQFF.